The 5 T cell receptor beta chains below were found in one sample sequenced in a study of glioma-infiltrating T cells (dated by TCRdb to 2016 to 2018). TCRdb shows the sequencer as Illumina MiSeq. TCR alpha and beta CDR3 regions were amplified with the iRepertoire nested amplicon-rescue multiplex PCR (arm-PCR) platform from RNA. Starting from the raw public reads, TCRdb applied fastp trimming at Q25, assembled clones with MiXCR and retained in-frame beta chains. Each CDR3 protein appears once, grouped with its most common genes and DNA. This sample holds 170,000 or so distinct CDR3 sequences; under 55% were observed only once. Of the sample, roughly 5.2% is held by the ten largest clones. Input material: glioma tissue, nonneoplastic brain tissue, or PBMCs (not recorded which). These receptors all come from a human donor with low-grade glioma or glioblastoma, undergoing nonglioma brain surgery, or in good health (not recorded which).

Comments on this clonotype: This may stem from a read error, because a much larger clone lies one nucleotide away. This chain joins TRBV3-1 and TRBJ1-1; no firm D call. Germline assignment: CDR1 LGHDT and CDR2 YNNKEL (reference sequence). The CDR3 is made up of 13 amino acids. The V gene lost 0 bases and the J gene lost 12 bases, with 14 bases spanning the gap. CDR3 residues: CASSQDDRLVSFF. CDR3 DNA: TGTGCCAGCAGCCAAGATGACCGTCTTGTATCTTTCTTT. Full variable domain (outside the CDR3, taken from reference TRBV3-1 and TRBJ1-1): DTAVSQTPKYLVTQMGNDKSIKCEQNLGHDTMYWYKQDSKKFLKIMFSYNNKELIINETVPNRFSPKSPDKAHLNLHINSLELGDSAVYFCASSQDDRLVSFFGQGTRLTVV.

About this clonotype itself: A read error may produce the germline difference seen at one junction end. V is TRBV28 and J is TRBJ2-2; the match to TRBD2 covers 12 bases. There are 14 residues in the CDR3. Looked up from germline, CDR1 is MDHEN and CDR2 is SYDVKM. The CDR3 DNA reads TGTGCCATCAGTGAGGAGCCTAGCGGGAGGGCCTTGTTTTTT. Its translation is CAISEEPSGRALFF. Combining the CDR3 with reference TRBV28 and TRBJ2-2 gives the whole variable domain DVKVTQSSRYLVKRTGEKVFLECVQDMDHENMFWYRQDPGLGLRLIYFSYDVKMKEKGDIPEGYSVSREKKERFSLILESASTNQTSMYLCAISEEPSGRALFFGEGSRLTVL.

This clonotype was seen ten or more times. The V and J genes are TRBV2 and TRBJ2-1, with D possibly TRBD2 on 5 matching bases. CDR3 length: 15 amino acids. Trimming removed 2 bases at V and 3 bases at J, with 11 bases between. The germline V gene encodes CDR1 SNHLY and CDR2 FYNNEI. The CDR3 sequence is CASSELQTSYNEQFF. The DNA for the CDR3 is TGTGCCAGCAGTGAACTCCAAACTAGCTACAATGAGCAGTTCTTC. Full variable domain (outside the CDR3, taken from reference TRBV2 and TRBJ2-1): EPEVTQTPSHQVTQMGQEVILRCVPISNHLYFYWYRQILGQKVEFLVSFYNNEISEKSEIFDDQFSVERPDGSNFTLKIRSTKLEDSAMYFCASSELQTSYNEQFFGPGTRLTVL.

V and J are TRBV30 and TRBJ1-1; possibly TRBD1 for D (6 bases). V lost 8 bases to trimming and J lost 2 bases, with 15 bases between them. Germline CDR1 is GTSNPN and CDR2 is SVGIG (reference sequence). The CDR3 has 13 amino acids. In DNA form, the CDR3 reads TGTGCCGGGACTAGGGGGACCAACACTGAAGCTTTCTTT. Amino acid sequence: CAGTRGTNTEAFF.

This clonotype showed up just a few times. J is TRBJ2-3 and V is TRBV24-1; no firm D call. CDR1 KGHDR and CDR2 SFDVKD come from the germline V gene. The CDR3 totals 16 residues. V was cut by 4 bases and J by 1 base, with 14 bases left in between. The CDR3 sequence: CATSDPDPSGTDTQYF. The CDR3 coding sequence is TGTGCCACCAGTGACCCCGACCCGTCCGGCACAGATACGCAGTATTTT.